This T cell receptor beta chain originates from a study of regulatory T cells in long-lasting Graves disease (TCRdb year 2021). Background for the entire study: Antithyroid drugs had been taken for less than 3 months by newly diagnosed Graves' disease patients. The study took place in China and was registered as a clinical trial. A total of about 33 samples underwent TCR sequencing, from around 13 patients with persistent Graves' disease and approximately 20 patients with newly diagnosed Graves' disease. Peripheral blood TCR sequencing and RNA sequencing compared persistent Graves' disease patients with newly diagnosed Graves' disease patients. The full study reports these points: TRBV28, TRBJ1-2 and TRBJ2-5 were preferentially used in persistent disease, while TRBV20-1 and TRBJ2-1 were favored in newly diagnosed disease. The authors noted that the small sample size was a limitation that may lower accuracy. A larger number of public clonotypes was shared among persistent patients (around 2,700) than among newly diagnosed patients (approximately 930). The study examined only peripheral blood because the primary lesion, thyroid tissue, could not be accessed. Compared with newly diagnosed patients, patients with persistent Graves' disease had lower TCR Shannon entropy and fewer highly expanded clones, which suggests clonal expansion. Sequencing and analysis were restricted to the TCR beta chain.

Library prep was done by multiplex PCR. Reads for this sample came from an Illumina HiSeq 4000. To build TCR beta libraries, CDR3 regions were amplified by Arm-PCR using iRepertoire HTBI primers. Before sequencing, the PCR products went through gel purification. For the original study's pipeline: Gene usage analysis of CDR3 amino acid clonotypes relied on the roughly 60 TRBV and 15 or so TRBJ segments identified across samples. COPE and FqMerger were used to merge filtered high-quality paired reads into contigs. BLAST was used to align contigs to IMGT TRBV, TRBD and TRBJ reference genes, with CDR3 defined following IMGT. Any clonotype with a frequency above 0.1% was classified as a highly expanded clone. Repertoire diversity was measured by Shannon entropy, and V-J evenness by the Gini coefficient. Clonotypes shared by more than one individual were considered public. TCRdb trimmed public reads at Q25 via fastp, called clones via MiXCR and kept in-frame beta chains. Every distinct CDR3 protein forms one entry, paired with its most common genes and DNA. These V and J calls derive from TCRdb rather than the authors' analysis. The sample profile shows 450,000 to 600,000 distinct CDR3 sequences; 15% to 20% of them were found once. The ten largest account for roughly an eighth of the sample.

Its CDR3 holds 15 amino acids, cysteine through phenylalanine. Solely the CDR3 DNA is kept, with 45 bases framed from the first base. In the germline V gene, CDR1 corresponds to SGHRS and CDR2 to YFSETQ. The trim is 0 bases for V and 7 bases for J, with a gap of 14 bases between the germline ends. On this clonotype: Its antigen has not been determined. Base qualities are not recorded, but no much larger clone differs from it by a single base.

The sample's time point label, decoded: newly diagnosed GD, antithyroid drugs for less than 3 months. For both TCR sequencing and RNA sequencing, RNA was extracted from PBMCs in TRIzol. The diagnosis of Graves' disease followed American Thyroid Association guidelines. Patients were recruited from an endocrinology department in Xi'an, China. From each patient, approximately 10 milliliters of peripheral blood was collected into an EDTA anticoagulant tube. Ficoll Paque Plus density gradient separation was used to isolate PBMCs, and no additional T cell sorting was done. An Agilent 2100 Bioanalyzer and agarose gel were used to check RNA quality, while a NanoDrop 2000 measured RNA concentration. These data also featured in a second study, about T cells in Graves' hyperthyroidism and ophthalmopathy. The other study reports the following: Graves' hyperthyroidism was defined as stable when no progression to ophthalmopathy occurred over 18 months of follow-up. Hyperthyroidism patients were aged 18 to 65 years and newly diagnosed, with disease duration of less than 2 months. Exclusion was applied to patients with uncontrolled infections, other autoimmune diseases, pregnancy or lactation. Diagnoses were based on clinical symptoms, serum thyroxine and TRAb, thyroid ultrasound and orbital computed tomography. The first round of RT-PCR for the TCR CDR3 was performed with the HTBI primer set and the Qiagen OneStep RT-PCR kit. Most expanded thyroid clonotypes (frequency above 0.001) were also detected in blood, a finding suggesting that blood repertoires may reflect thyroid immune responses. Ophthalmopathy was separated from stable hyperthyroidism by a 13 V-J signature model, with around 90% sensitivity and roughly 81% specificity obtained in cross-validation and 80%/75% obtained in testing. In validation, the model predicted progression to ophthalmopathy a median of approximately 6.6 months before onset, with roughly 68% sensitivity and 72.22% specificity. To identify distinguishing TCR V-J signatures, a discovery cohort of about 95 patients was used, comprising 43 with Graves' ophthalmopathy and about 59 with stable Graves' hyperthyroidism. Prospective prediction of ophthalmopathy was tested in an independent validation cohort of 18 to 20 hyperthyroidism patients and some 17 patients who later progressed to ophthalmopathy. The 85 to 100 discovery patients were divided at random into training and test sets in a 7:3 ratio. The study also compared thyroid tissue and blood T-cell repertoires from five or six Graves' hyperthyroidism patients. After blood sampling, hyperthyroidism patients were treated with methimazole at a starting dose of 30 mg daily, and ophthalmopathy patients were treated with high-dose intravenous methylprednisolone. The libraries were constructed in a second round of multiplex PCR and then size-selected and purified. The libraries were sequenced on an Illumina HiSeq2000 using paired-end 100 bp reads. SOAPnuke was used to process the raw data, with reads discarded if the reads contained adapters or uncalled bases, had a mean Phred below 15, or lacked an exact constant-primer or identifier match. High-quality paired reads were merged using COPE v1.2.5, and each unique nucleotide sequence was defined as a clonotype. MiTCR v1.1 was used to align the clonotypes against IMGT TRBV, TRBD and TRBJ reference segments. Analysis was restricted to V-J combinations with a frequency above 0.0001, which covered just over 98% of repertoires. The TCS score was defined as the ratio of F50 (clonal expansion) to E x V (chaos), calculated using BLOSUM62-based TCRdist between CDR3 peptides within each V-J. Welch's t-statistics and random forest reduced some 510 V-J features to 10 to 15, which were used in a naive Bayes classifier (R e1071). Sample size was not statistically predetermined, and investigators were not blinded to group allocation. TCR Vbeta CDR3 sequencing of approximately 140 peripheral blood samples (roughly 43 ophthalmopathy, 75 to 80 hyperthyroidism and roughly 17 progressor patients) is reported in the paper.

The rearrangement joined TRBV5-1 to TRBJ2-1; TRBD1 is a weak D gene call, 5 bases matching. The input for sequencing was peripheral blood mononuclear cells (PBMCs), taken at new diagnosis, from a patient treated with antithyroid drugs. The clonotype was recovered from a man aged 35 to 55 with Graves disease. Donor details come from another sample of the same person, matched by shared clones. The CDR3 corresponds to CASSLDATALNEQFF. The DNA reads TGCGCCAGCAGCTTGGATGCGACAGCTCTAAATGAGCAGTTCTTC.